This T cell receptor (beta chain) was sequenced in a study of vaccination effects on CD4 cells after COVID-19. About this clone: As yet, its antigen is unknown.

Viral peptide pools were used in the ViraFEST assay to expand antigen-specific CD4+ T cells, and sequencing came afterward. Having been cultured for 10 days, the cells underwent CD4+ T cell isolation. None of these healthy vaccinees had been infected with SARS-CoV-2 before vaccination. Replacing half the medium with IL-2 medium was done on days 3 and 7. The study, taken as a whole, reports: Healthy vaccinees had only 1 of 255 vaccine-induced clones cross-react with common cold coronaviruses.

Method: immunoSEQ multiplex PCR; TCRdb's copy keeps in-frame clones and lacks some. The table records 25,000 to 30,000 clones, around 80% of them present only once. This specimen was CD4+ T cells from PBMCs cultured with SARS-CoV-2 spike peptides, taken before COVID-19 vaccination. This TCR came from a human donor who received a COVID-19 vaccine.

CDR3 sequence reads: CASSQAQTQDEQYF. The CDR3 nucleotides are TGCGCCAGCAGCCAAGCACAGACCCAAGACGAGCAGTACTTC. The chain combines TRBV4-1 with TRBJ2-7; D remains ambiguous. This CDR3 is built from 14 residues. V dropped 1 base and J dropped 5 bases, with 12 bases sitting between them. The V gene's germline CDR1 is MGHRA and CDR2 YSYEKL.